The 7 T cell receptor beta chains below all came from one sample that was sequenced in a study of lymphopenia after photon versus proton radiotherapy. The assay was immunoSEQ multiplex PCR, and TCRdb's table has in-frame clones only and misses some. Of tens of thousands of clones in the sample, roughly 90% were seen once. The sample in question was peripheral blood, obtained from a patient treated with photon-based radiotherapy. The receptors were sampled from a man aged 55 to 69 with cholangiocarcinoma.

CDR3 sequence: CASSENSYSNQPQHF. The CDR3 coding sequence is TGTGCCAGCAGTGAAAACTCGTATAGCAATCAGCCCCAGCATTTT. The chain couples TRBV2 to TRBJ1-5; no firm D call. Trimming removed 2 bases from V and 0 bases from J, with 8 bases in between. The germline CDR1 and CDR2 sequences are SNHLY and FYNNEI. This CDR3 region has 15 residues.

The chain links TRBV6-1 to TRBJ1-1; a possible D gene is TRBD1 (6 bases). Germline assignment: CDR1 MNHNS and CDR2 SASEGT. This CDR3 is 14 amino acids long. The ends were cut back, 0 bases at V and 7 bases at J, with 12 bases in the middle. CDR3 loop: CASSEALGGDEAFF. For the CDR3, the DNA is TGTGCCAGCAGTGAAGCATTAGGGGGGGATGAAGCTTTCTTT.

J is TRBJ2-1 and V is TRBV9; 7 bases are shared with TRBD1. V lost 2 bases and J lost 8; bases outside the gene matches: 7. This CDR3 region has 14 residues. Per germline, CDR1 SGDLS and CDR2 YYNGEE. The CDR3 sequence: CASSVYRGMDEQFF. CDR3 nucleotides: TGTGCCAGCAGCGTGTACAGGGGTATGGATGAGCAGTTCTTC.

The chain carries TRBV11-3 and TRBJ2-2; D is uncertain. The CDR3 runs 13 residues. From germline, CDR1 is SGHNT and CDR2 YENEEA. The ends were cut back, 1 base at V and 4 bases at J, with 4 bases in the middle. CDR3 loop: CASSLVRTGELFF. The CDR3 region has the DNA TGTGCCAGCAGCTTAGTACGCACCGGGGAGCTGTTTTTT.

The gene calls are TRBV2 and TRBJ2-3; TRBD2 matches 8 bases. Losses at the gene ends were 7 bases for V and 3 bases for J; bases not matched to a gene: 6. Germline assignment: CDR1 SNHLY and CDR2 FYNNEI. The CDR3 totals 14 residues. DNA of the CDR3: TGTGCCAGCAACGAGGAGCGGGAGACAGATACGCAGTATTTT. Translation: CASNEERETDTQYF.

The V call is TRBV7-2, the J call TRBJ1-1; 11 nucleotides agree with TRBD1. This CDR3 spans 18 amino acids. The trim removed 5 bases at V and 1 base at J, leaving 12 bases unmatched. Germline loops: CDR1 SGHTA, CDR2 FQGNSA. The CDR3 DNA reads TGTGCCAGCAGCCCCTGGACAGGGGGCTGGGGAACGAACACTGAAGCTTTCTTT. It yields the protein CASSPWTGGWGTNTEAFF.

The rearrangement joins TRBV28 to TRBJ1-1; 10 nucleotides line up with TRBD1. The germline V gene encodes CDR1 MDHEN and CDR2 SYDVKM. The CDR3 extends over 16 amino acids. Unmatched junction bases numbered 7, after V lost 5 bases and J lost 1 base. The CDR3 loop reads CASSLDRGRRNTEAFF. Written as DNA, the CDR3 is TGTGCCAGCAGTCTAGACAGGGGGCGAAGGAACACTGAAGCTTTCTTT.